This T cell receptor beta chain was captured in a study of cytomegalovirus exposure and HLA in healthy donors listed by TCRdb under 2017. For the wider study: The 666 repertoires of the first cohort and the roughly 120 validation repertoires were produced on the same platform, according to a later analysis. The study combined high-throughput TCR immunosequencing, statistical association of individual TCRs with disease status, and machine learning to predict cytomegalovirus infection status. The aim of the study was to test whether cataloging public T cell receptors could identify signatures of past pathogen exposure. Besides the first cohort of roughly 700 subjects, a separate validation cohort made up of some 110 different subjects was used.

Concerning this clone itself: The antigen it binds to is not known. No clone much larger than this one lies a single base away; base qualities are absent.

Donors formed part of the validation cohort, which comprised some 120 subjects and was distinct from the first cohort of 666 subjects. What the research found in general, with its limitations: It was suggested by the authors that the approach could potentially be generalized to other disease states and immunological phenotypes. The study gave a list of 150 to 200 TCR beta chains associated with cytomegalovirus. A later analysis had no HLA typing for the validation cohort, so co-occurrence there was scored across all 130 or so repertoires. Cytomegalovirus status was reported to be diagnosed by the classifier with high specificity and sensitivity in both the original and validation cohorts. In a later analysis, TCRs clustered in the first cohort were found to also tend to co-occur in the roughly 110 validation repertoires, with around 94% of cluster scores above 0. A few of the identified cytomegalovirus-associated TCR beta chains were confirmed in vitro to be specific for cytomegalovirus antigens. While some public TCRs were present in many individuals, most TCR sequences turned up only very rarely across donors.

In the germline V gene, CDR1 corresponds to SQVTM and CDR2 to ANQGSEA. There are 18 amino acids in the CDR3, from cysteine to phenylalanine inclusive. The retained sequence is limited to the CDR3, 54 bases, with the frame set at the first base. From V the trimming removes 3 bases and from J it removes 1 base, while the gene matches leave 13 bases of the junction unaccounted for. The method behind the library was the immunoSEQ multiplex PCR assay. As for how the authors treated the data: To diagnose cytomegalovirus status from the catalog of TCR beta chain sequences, a statistical classification framework was built. Imported from immuneACCESS, the table was reduced by TCRdb to in-frame sequences with V and J called. These copies leave out some clones; in studies compared against another copy, an unresolved V gene accounts for under half, and the cause of the remainder is not known. Clone size and V and J calls were adopted from that table, with D and trimming inferred from the DNA. Recorded for this sample are about 71,000 clones; 85% to 95% of them occurred a single time. The ten largest clones take up roughly 1% of the sample.

This clonotype was obtained from a woman in her late teens or twenties in good health and CMV-seronegative. The sample taken for sequencing was PBMCs. The chain uses TRBV29-1 and TRBJ2-1; 9 middle bases align to TRBD1. The sequenced DNA: TGCAGCGTTGATTCTTACATAACAGGGGGCGCATCCTACAATGAGCAGTTCTTC. The translation is CSVDSYITGGASYNEQFF.